This entry lists 12 T cell receptor beta chains sequenced from one sample in a study of identical twins. TCRdb itself ran the 5' RACE reads through MiXCR, one entry per CDR3 protein. The sample holds about 490,000 distinct CDR3 sequences, roughly 15% seen once. This same sample was also part of a study on yellow fever vaccine responses in identical twins.

Sample: CD4+ T cells sorted from blood. Receptors originate from a woman between 18 and 29 years old in good health.

This chain uses TRBV2 with TRBJ1-2, with unresolved D. Trimming pared 3 bases from V and 3 bases from J, leaving 11 bases between. The CDR3 consists of 14 residues. CDR1 SNHLY and CDR2 FYNNEI come from the germline V gene. In nucleotides, the CDR3 is TGTGCCAGCAGTGACGTCAGGCCTTACTATGGCTACACCTTC. This encodes CASSDVRPYYGYTF.

In DNA, the CDR3 is TGTGCCACCAGTGATACTAGCGGGAGAGCCCCTAGAGATACGCAGTATTTT. This translates into CATSDTSGRAPRDTQYF. J is TRBJ2-3 and V is TRBV24-1, with 11 bases fitting TRBD2. After removal of 3 bases from V and 5 bases from J, the junction contained 9 bases not matched to a gene. From germline, CDR1 is KGHDR and CDR2 SFDVKD. The CDR3 contains 17 residues.

The CDR3 region is CASSQDRGRGGSNQPQHF. As DNA, the CDR3 is TGCGCCAGCAGCCAAGATAGGGGGAGGGGTGGAAGCAATCAGCCCCAGCATTTT. V and J are TRBV4-1 and TRBJ1-5; D is possibly TRBD1 (6 bases). The V gene lost 0 bases and the J gene lost 1 base, with 16 bases spanning the gap. CDR3 length: 18 residues. CDR1 is MGHRA, CDR2 YSYEKL, per germline.

This chain connects TRBV5-6 to TRBJ2-3; D perhaps matches TRBD1 (6 bases). This CDR3 has 15 residues. V dropped 1 base and J dropped 4 bases, with 13 bases sitting between them. Per germline, CDR1 SGHDT and CDR2 YYEEEE. The CDR3 DNA follows: TGTGCCAGCAGCTTGAACCTGGCAGGGGCAGATACGCAGTATTTT. Translated, it gives CASSLNLAGADTQYF.

This clonotype was found a few times. Written as DNA, the CDR3 is TGCAGTGCTACCCGCGGCAGGGTCGGCACCGGGGAGCTGTTTTTT. Translated: CSATRGRVGTGELFF. V is TRBV20-1 and J is TRBJ2-2, with D perhaps TRBD1 (5 bases). Germline lookup yields CDR1 DFQATT and CDR2 SNEGSKA (reference sequence). The CDR3 is 15 amino acids. Trimming removed 4 bases from V and 4 bases from J, with 16 bases in between.

Only a few counts were recorded for this clonotype. The rearrangement joins TRBV28 to TRBJ2-1; 12 nucleotides align to TRBD2. The germline V gene has CDR1 MDHEN and CDR2 SYDVKM. The CDR3 sequence is 15 residues long. The junction had 7 bases not matched to a gene; V was cut back by 6 bases and J by 7 bases. The CDR3 nucleotides are TGTGCCAGCAGATCGACTAGCGGGAGCGAGAATGAGCAGTTCTTC. It specifies CASRSTSGSENEQFF.

The genes are TRBV12-3 or TRBV12-4 and TRBJ2-1; 8 bases are a match to TRBD1. Germline trimming cut 5 bases from V and 5 bases from J; bases unmatched to any gene: 14. The CDR3 runs to 17 residues. In nucleotides, the CDR3 is TGTGCCAGCAGTCACCGACAGGGGCGAGGATCTAACAATGAGCAGTTCTTC. It yields the protein CASSHRQGRGSNNEQFF.

At least ten counts were recorded for this clonotype. The chain carries TRBV12-3 or TRBV12-4 and TRBJ2-1, with D perhaps assigned TRBD1 or TRBD2 (5 bases each). V lost 6 bases, J lost 0 bases, and 15 bases lay in between. The CDR3 contains 16 residues. CDR3 protein: CASSPRGGSSYNEQFF. In nucleotides, the CDR3 is TGTGCCAGCAGCCCAAGGGGTGGGAGCTCCTACAATGAGCAGTTCTTC.

This clonotype was picked up a small number of times. J is TRBJ1-1 and V is TRBV7-9; D is undetermined. Deletions cut 5 bases from V and 6 bases from J, with 16 bases between. Germline V gene data show CDR1 as SEHNR and CDR2 as FQNEAQ (reference sequence). The CDR3 has 14 amino acids. CDR3 loop: CASSLSGVVAEAFF. CDR3 nucleotides: TGTGCCAGCAGCCTTAGCGGGGTCGTCGCTGAAGCTTTCTTT.

This clonotype was seen at least ten times. V usage is TRBV28 and J usage is TRBJ2-5, with D possibly called TRBD1 or TRBD2 (6 bases each). Germline CDR1 and CDR2: MDHEN and SYDVKM. V lost 5 bases to trimming and J lost 1 base, with 17 bases between them. The CDR3 totals 16 residues. DNA of the CDR3: TGTGCCAGCAGTAGGGGGGTTTCCAAAGGCCAAGAGACCCAGTACTTC. Translated, it gives CASSRGVSKGQETQYF. The full variable domain, its missing parts supplied by reference TRBV28 and TRBJ2-5, is DVKVTQSSRYLVKRTGEKVFLECVQDMDHENMFWYRQDPGLGLRLIYFSYDVKMKEKGDIPEGYSVSREKKERFSLILESASTNQTSMYLCASSRGVSKGQETQYFGPGTRLLVL.

J is TRBJ2-1 and V is TRBV5-1; TRBD1 aligns across 9 bases. The trim removed 2 bases at V and 7 bases at J, leaving 7 bases unmatched. The CDR3 sequence is 15 residues long. CDR1 is SGHRS and CDR2 is YFSETQ in the germline V gene. The CDR3 sequence: CASSFHGQGRNEQFF. CDR3 in DNA: TGCGCCAGCAGCTTTCACGGACAGGGGAGAAATGAGCAGTTCTTC.

This clonotype was counted between two and nine times. The chain is built from TRBV21-1 and TRBJ1-5; whether TRBD1, the table's D call, matches the DNA was not checked. TRBV21-1 is marked as a pseudogene. CDR3 length: 15 residues. The CDR3 here is CASSSRPGGYQPQHF. In DNA, the CDR3 is TGTGCCAGCAGCTCCCGACCGGGGGGGTATCAGCCCCAGCATTTT.